A selection of T cell receptor beta chains follows, all from one sample in a study of blood T cells in healthy people across ages. Using its own MiXCR run on the 5' RACE reads, TCRdb lists one record per CDR3 protein. Of roughly 800,000 distinct CDR3 sequences in the sample, roughly 64% were seen once. The sequenced sample consisted of blood. The receptors here all came from a young man in good health. Both conserved end residues are part of each CDR3. A D gene is named only where the DNA matches it firmly. Where a row states a size, it is once, few, many or the class of an expanded clone; other rows omit it.

-	TRBJ2-7	few	TRBV20-1	CSAMNRNSYEQYF	TGCAGTGCTATGAACAGAAACTCCTACGAGCAGTACTTC
TRBD2	TRBJ2-7	-	TRBV6-5	CASTKRGTYEQYF	TGTGCCAGCACCAAGCGGGGGACGTACGAGCAGTACTTC
-	TRBJ2-1	few	TRBV12-3/TRBV12-4	CASTLGADKYNEQFF	TGTGCCAGCACCCTGGGAGCAGACAAATATAATGAGCAGTTCTTC
-	TRBJ2-5	-	TRBV20-1	CSAGLARGYNEQYF	TGCAGTGCTGGACTCGCCCGTGGTTACAATGAGCAGTACTTC
-	TRBJ1-2	-	TRBV12-3/TRBV12-4	CASSPARYGYTF	TGTGCCAGCAGCCCGGCTCGTTATGGCTACACCTTC
TRBD1	TRBJ2-7	-	TRBV6-1	CASSELTGGGEQYF	TGTGCCAGCAGTGAACTTACAGGGGGTGGCGAGCAGTACTTC
TRBD2	TRBJ2-7	-	TRBV7-2	CASSLLAGGKYF	TGTGCCAGCAGCTTACTAGCGGGAGGGAAGTACTTC
TRBD2	TRBJ2-5	few	TRBV29-1	CSAPGGLAGVQETQYF	TGCAGCGCTCCGGGCGGACTAGCGGGAGTACAAGAGACCCAGTACTTC
-	TRBJ2-3	few	TRBV7-2	CASSPGTFNTDTQYF	TGTGCCAGCAGCCCCGGGACATTTAACACAGATACGCAGTATTTT
-	TRBJ2-1	-	TRBV12-3/TRBV12-4	CANSLGNYNEQFF	TGTGCCAACAGTTTGGGAAACTACAATGAGCAGTTCTTC
-	TRBJ1-6	-	TRBV5-1	CASSLAGGTEYNSPLHF	TGCGCCAGCAGCTTGGCCGGAGGGACTGAATATAATTCACCCCTCCACTTT
TRBD1	TRBJ2-7	-	TRBV29-1	CSVRTGDASEQYF	TGCAGCGTACGGACAGGGGACGCCTCCGAGCAGTACTTC
-	TRBJ2-3	-	TRBV6-1	CASKTSSTDTQYF	TGTGCCAGCAAGACGAGTAGCACAGATACGCAGTATTTT
-	TRBJ1-5	-	TRBV10-2	CASSEGKVNQPQHF	TGCGCCAGCAGCGAGGGGAAGGTCAATCAGCCCCAGCATTTT
TRBD1	TRBJ2-5	-	TRBV5-1	CASSLLGTGGRETQYF	TGCGCCAGCAGCTTGCTTGGGACAGGAGGGCGAGAGACCCAGTACTTC
-	TRBJ1-6	-	TRBV9	CASSPYGRTSNSPLHF	TGTGCCAGCAGCCCCTATGGGCGGACCTCTAATTCACCCCTCCACTTT
-	TRBJ2-7	-	TRBV6-2/TRBV6-3	CASRDPPDWSYEQYF	TGTGCCAGCAGAGACCCCCCGGACTGGTCCTACGAGCAGTACTTC
-	TRBJ2-7	-	TRBV4-2	CASSQGPSTPYEQYF	TGTGCCAGCAGCCAAGGGCCTTCCACCCCCTACGAGCAGTACTTC
-	TRBJ1-1	-	TRBV10-2	CASSVPGSTEAFF	TGCGCCAGCAGTGTACCGGGGAGCACTGAAGCTTTCTTT
TRBD2	TRBJ2-7	-	TRBV20-1	CSARRREGRDEQYF	TGCAGTGCTAGAAGACGGGAGGGCCGGGACGAGCAGTACTTC
TRBD1	TRBJ2-1	few	TRBV29-1	CSVTVAGGNNEQFF	TGCAGCGTGACTGTGGCAGGGGGTAACAATGAGCAGTTCTTC
-	TRBJ2-3	-	TRBV6-1	CASSVDDWALDTQYF	TGTGCCAGCAGCGTAGATGATTGGGCCCTGGATACGCAGTATTTT
-	TRBJ1-2	once	TRBV6-2/TRBV6-3	CASRSQGRSYGYTF	TGTGCCAGCAGATCACAGGGAAGGTCCTATGGCTACACCTTC
TRBD2	TRBJ2-1	few	TRBV20-1	CSASPTSPYNEQFF	TGCAGTGCTTCGCCGACTAGCCCGTACAATGAGCAGTTCTTC
TRBD1	TRBJ2-4	-	TRBV13	CASSSGTGRYIQYF	TGTGCCAGCAGCTCCGGGACAGGGAGGTACATTCAGTACTTC
TRBD2	TRBJ2-5	-	TRBV12-3/TRBV12-4	CASNRGEETQYF	TGTGCCAGCAATCGGGGGGAAGAGACCCAGTACTTC
-	TRBJ2-7	-	TRBV10-3	CATVDGTYEQYF	TGTGCCACTGTAGACGGGACCTACGAGCAGTACTTC
TRBD2	TRBJ2-1	few	TRBV20-1	CSARVFAGTRLSNEQFF	TGCAGTGCTAGAGTATTCGCGGGGACTAGATTGAGCAATGAGCAGTTCTTC
-	TRBJ2-2	-	TRBV29-1	CSVGGIGTGELFF	TGCAGCGTTGGGGGGATTGGCACCGGGGAGCTGTTTTTT
-	TRBJ2-7	few	TRBV7-2	CASSQVGLRNEQYF	TGTGCCAGCAGTCAGGTGGGACTCCGGAACGAGCAGTACTTC
TRBD2	TRBJ2-7	-	TRBV20-1	CSARGGTSGGLSPYEQYF	TGCAGTGCTAGAGGGGGGACTAGCGGGGGGCTTTCCCCCTACGAGCAGTACTTC
-	TRBJ1-5	-	TRBV15	CATSRRLQRDQPQHF	TGTGCCACCAGCAGACGACTGCAACGGGATCAGCCCCAGCATTTT
-	TRBJ2-3	-	TRBV6-5	CASRTTSDTQYF	TGTGCCAGCAGGACCACATCAGATACGCAGTATTTT
-	TRBJ1-4	-	TRBV28	CASSLSDLGLNEKLFF	TGTGCCAGCAGTTTATCCGACCTGGGCCTAAATGAAAAACTGTTTTTT
-	TRBJ2-1	-	TRBV21-1	CASAEQGSGYNEQFF	TGTGCCAGCGCCGAACAGGGGTCGGGATACAATGAGCAGTTCTTC
-	TRBJ1-5	-	TRBV10-3	CAVSKAGNSNQPQHF	TGTGCCGTCTCCAAGGCGGGGAATAGCAATCAGCCCCAGCATTTT
-	TRBJ1-2	few	TRBV6-2/TRBV6-3	CASSNSGTVYGYTF	TGTGCCAGCAGTAACTCCGGGACCGTCTATGGCTACACCTTC
-	TRBJ1-5	once	TRBV12-3/TRBV12-4	CASSLGQERQPQHF	TGTGCCAGCAGTTTAGGGCAGGAGCGACAGCCCCAGCATTTT
TRBD2	TRBJ2-5	-	TRBV6-5	CASSYSIGFSGRDEGQETQYF	TGTGCCAGCAGTTACTCGATTGGGTTTAGCGGGAGGGATGAAGGACAAGAGACCCAGTACTTC
TRBD2	TRBJ2-3	-	TRBV20-1	CSATQTSGGHILTDTQYF	TGCAGTGCTACCCAGACTAGCGGGGGACACATTCTCACAGATACGCAGTATTTT
-	TRBJ2-1	-	TRBV6-6	CASSYSSLPGGQFF	TGTGCCAGCAGTTACTCAAGTCTGCCCGGAGGGCAGTTCTTC
-	TRBJ2-5	-	TRBV29-1	CSGVAGGYQETQHF	TGCAGCGGGGTGGCAGGGGGGTACCAAGAGACCCAGCACTTC
-	TRBJ2-1	-	TRBV29-1	CSVDVDEQFF	TGCAGCGTTGACGTAGATGAGCAGTTCTTC
TRBD2	TRBJ2-7	few	TRBV6-1	CASGRAGSSYEQYF	TGTGCCAGCGGAAGAGCGGGAAGCTCCTACGAGCAGTACTTC
-	TRBJ2-4	-	TRBV12-3/TRBV12-4	CASSAYRKAKNIQYF	TGTGCCAGCAGTGCGTACAGGAAGGCCAAAAACATTCAGTACTTC